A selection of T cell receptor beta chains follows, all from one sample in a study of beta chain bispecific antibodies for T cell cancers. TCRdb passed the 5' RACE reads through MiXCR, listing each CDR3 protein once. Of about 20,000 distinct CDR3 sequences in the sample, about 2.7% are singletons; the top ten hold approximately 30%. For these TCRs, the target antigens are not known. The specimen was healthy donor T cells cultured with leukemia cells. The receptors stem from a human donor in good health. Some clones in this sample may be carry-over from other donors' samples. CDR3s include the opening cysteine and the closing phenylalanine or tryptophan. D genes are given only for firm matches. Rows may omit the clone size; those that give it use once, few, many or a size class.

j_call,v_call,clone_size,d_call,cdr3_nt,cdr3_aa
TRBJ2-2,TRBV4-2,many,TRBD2,TGTGCCAGCAGCCAAGACACTAGCGGGTTCCTAGGAACCGGGGAGCTGTTTTTT,CASSQDTSGFLGTGELFF
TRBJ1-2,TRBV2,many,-,TGTGCCAGCAGTGCAGGGTTTTTCTATGGCTACACCTTC,CASSAGFFYGYTF
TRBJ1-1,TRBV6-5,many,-,TGTGCCAGCAGTTACTTAAGGGAGACTGAAGCTTTCTTT,CASSYLRETEAFF
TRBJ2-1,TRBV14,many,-,TGTGCCAGCAGCCAAGGTCACGCCATGGGGGAGCAGTTCTTC,CASSQGHAMGEQFF
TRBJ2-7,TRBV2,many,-,TGTGCCAGCACCCCGGAGGGAACCTACGAGCAGTACTTC,CASTPEGTYEQYF
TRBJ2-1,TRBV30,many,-,TGTGCCTGGGGGGACGGGACTGGGGCCAATGAGCAGTTCTTC,CAWGDGTGANEQFF
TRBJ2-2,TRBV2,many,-,TGTGCCAGCAGTGGGTGGGGAGGCGACACCGGGGAGCTGTTTTTT,CASSGWGGDTGELFF
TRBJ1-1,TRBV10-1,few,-,TGCGCCAGTACAGACGTCAGGCTGGTCTTT,CASTDVRLVF
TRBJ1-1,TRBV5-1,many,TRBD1,TGCGCCAGCAGCTACGACAGGGGCTTTGAAGCTTTCTTT,CASSYDRGFEAFF
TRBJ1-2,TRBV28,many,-,TGTGCCAGCAGTCCAAACTATGGCTACACCTTC,CASSPNYGYTF
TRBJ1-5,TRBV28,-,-,TGTGCCAGCAGTTTTGGAAGAAATAGCAATCAGCCCCAGCATTTT,CASSFGRNSNQPQHF
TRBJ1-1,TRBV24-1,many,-,TGTGCCACCACCGAGACAGGCGGTACTGAAGCTTTCTTT,CATTETGGTEAFF
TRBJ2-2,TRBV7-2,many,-,TGTGCCAGCAGCCCCCGACTAGAGCGGGCCGGGGAGCTGTTTTTT,CASSPRLERAGELFF
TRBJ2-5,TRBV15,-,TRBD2,TGTGCCACCAGCAAGGGCGGGGGGGCCAGTGAGACCCAGTACTTC,CATSKGGGASETQYF
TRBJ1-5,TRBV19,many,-,TGTGCCACCCGGGGCGGCGGCAATCAGCCCCAGCATTTT,CATRGGGNQPQHF
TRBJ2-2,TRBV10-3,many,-,TGTGCCATCAGCCCAGAGAACACCGGGGAGCTGTTTTTT,CAISPENTGELFF
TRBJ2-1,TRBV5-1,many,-,TGCGCCAGCAGCTTGGGTGGGACGGTCTCCTACAATGAGCAGTTCTTC,CASSLGGTVSYNEQFF
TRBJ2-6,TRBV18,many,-,TGTGCCAGCTCACCAGTAGGACAGCCGAGCTCTGGGGCCAACGTCCTGACTTTC,CASSPVGQPSSGANVLTF
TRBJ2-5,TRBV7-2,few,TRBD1,TGTGCCAGCAGCCAGGACAGGGGCTCGAAGACCCAGTACTTC,CASSQDRGSKTQYF
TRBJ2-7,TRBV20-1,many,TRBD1,TGCAGTGCTAGAGATACCGGGACAGCCCTAAGTTCCTACGAGCAGTACTTC,CSARDTGTALSSYEQYF
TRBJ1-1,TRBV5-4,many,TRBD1,TGTGCCAGCAGCATAGGACAGGGGTACACTGAAGCTTTCTTT,CASSIGQGYTEAFF
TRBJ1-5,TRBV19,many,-,TGTGCCAGTAGTGTCAGGGATAGCAATCAGCCCCAGCATTTT,CASSVRDSNQPQHF
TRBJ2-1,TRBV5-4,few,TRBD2,TGTGCCAGCAGCTTGAGCGGGGGGGCAGCGGAGCAGTTCTTC,CASSLSGGAAEQFF
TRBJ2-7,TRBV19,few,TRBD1,TGTGCCAGTAGTTGGGGACAGGGCCACTACGAGCAGTACTTC,CASSWGQGHYEQYF
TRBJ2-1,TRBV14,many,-,TGTGCCAGCTACAGGAGCTCCTACAATGAGCAGTTCTTC,CASYRSSYNEQFF
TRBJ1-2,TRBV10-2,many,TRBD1,TGCGCCAGCAGTGAGTCGACGACAGGGGTGAACTATGGCTACACCTTC,CASSESTTGVNYGYTF
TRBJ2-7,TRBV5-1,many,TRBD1,TGCGCCAGCAGCCCCGGAGGGACAGGGACCTACGAGCAGTACTTC,CASSPGGTGTYEQYF
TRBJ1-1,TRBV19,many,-,TGTGCCAGTAGTATTTGCGGGGACACTGAAGCTTTCTTT,CASSICGDTEAFF
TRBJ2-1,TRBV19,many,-,TGTGCCAGTAGTATAGGTGGGGGCAATGAGCAGTTCTTC,CASSIGGGNEQFF
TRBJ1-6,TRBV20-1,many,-,TGCAGTGCTAGAGATGAGTCCTTTGGGTTGGGGAATTCACCCCTCCACTTT,CSARDESFGLGNSPLHF
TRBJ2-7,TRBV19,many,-,TGTGCCAGTAGTATCGCCCCGCGCTACGAGCAGTACTTC,CASSIAPRYEQYF
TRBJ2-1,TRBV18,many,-,TGTGCCAGCTCACCACCTGAGACAAACTACAATGAGCAGTTCTTC,CASSPPETNYNEQFF
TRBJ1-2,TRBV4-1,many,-,TGCGCCAGCAGCCAAGCTTTGGCTGATGGCTACACCTTC,CASSQALADGYTF
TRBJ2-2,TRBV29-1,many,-,TGCAGCGTTGGGGGAACGGAGAACACCGGGGAGCTGTTTTTT,CSVGGTENTGELFF
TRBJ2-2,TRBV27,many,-,TGTGCCAGCAGCCTCCTCGATGGCAGGGGAAACACCGGGGAGCTGTTTTTT,CASSLLDGRGNTGELFF
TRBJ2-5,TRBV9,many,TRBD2,TGTGCCAGCAGCCCTGGGACCACGGGAGGAGAGACCCAGTACTTC,CASSPGTTGGETQYF